Listed below are T cell receptor beta chains from one sample, sequenced in a study of graft-versus-host responses after intestinal transplantation. Assay used: immunoSEQ multiplex PCR; TCRdb lists only in-frame clones, some missing. The sample yields more than 100,000 clones, roughly 95% seen once. No cognate antigen is known for these TCRs. The sample consisted of unstimulated CD8+ T cells sorted from spleen or lymph node cells, taken before intestinal transplant. These receptors all stem from a human donor who received an intestinal transplant. CDR3s include the opening cysteine and the closing phenylalanine or tryptophan. A D gene is named only where the DNA matches it firmly. Size is omitted from some rows. Given values are once, few, many or a class for expanded clones.

size | D | J | V | CDR3 | DNA
NA | NA | TRBJ2-7 | TRBV5-1 | CASSPVSSTSIDEQYF | TGCGCCAGCAGCCCCGTATCCAGTACTAGCATCGACGAGCAGTACTTC
NA | NA | TRBJ2-7 | TRBV4-3 | CASSLDPFQGEQYF | TGCGCCAGCAGCTTAGACCCATTCCAGGGCGAGCAGTACTTC
NA | TRBD1 | TRBJ1-4 | TRBV11-2 | CASSSTGLPFF | TGTGCCAGCAGCTCGACAGGGTTACCATTTTTT
NA | TRBD1 | TRBJ2-2 | TRBV27 | CASSFDRGLNTGELFF | TGTGCCAGCAGCTTCGACAGGGGGCTGAACACCGGGGAGCTGTTTTTT
NA | NA | TRBJ2-7 | TRBV30 | CAWIPDSYEQYF | TGTGCCTGGATCCCCGACAGCTACGAGCAGTACTTC
NA | NA | TRBJ2-7 | TRBV5-6 | CASSYTADSYEQYF | TGTGCCAGCAGCTATACAGCTGACTCCTACGAGCAGTACTTC
NA | NA | TRBJ1-2 | TRBV2 | CASSRDSTLNYGYTF | TGTGCCAGCAGCCGTGACAGCACTCTTAACTATGGCTACACCTTC
NA | NA | TRBJ2-1 | TRBV10-2 | CASSMSGFEFF | TGCGCCAGCAGTATGAGCGGGTTCGAGTTCTTC
NA | TRBD1 | TRBJ2-1 | TRBV4-3 | CASSPGLDRESYNEQFF | TGCGCCAGCAGCCCCGGACTGGACAGGGAATCCTACAATGAGCAGTTCTTC
NA | NA | TRBJ1-3 | TRBV30 | CAGEGYSSGNTIYF | TGTGCCGGGGAGGGGTATAGCTCTGGAAACACCATATATTTT
once | NA | TRBJ2-6 | TRBV9 | CASSVGAGANVLTF | TGTGCCAGCAGCGTCGGGGCTGGGGCCAACGTCCTGACTTTC
once | NA | TRBJ1-2 | TRBV28 | CASSFWRNHYGYTF | TGTGCCAGCAGTTTCTGGCGGAACCACTATGGCTACACCTTC
NA | NA | TRBJ1-4 | TRBV15 | CATLGRRGLDEKLFF | TGTGCCACCTTGGGGAGAAGGGGGTTGGATGAAAAACTGTTTTTT
NA | TRBD1 | TRBJ1-2 | TRBV7-9 | CASSDPKGAGYTF | TGTGCCAGCAGCGACCCTAAGGGGGCGGGCTACACCTTC
NA | NA | TRBJ1-1 | TRBV28 | CASSLGRNTEAFF | TGTGCCAGCAGTTTGGGTCGGAACACTGAAGCTTTCTTT
NA | TRBD1 | TRBJ2-1 | TRBV28 | CASNPQGAPYNEQFF | TGTGCCAGCAATCCTCAGGGGGCCCCCTACAATGAGCAGTTCTTC
NA | NA | TRBJ2-7 | TRBV19 | CASGPAYEQYF | TGTGCCAGTGGCCCCGCATACGAGCAGTACTTC
NA | NA | TRBJ1-1 | TRBV5-4 | CASSLAQNTEAFF | TGTGCCAGCAGCTTGGCGCAGAACACTGAAGCTTTCTTT
NA | NA | TRBJ1-4 | TRBV15 | CATGAQEKLFF | TGTGCCACCGGCGCCCAAGAAAAACTGTTTTTT
NA | NA | TRBJ2-4 | TRBV30 | CAWVGLKNIQYF | TGTGCCTGGGTTGGTCTCAAAAACATTCAGTACTTC
NA | TRBD2 | TRBJ2-7 | TRBV27 | CASSFGTSGTYEQYF | TGTGCCAGCAGTTTCGGGACTAGCGGGACCTACGAGCAGTACTTC
NA | TRBD1 | TRBJ1-2 | TRBV30 | CAWKKYDRARDGYTF | TGTGCCTGGAAGAAATATGACAGGGCCAGGGATGGCTACACCTTC
NA | NA | TRBJ2-7 | TRBV25-1 | CASSEGLSYEQYF | TGTGCCAGCAGTGAGGGACTTTCCTACGAGCAGTACTTC
once | NA | TRBJ1-5 | TRBV6-5 | CASSSGPPRGNQPQHF | TGTGCCAGCAGTTCCGGACCTCCGAGAGGCAATCAGCCCCAGCATTTT
NA | NA | TRBJ1-1 | TRBV30 | CAYVHTEAFF | TGTGCCTACGTGCACACTGAAGCTTTCTTT
NA | TRBD2 | TRBJ2-7 | TRBV19 | CASSGGRSLAGYEQYF | TGTGCCAGTAGTGGGGGCCGATCACTAGCGGGATACGAGCAGTACTTC
NA | TRBD1 | TRBJ2-7 | TRBV19 | CASSPGSNGTAYEQYF | TGTGCCAGTAGTCCGGGATCCAACGGGACAGCCTACGAGCAGTACTTC
NA | TRBD1 | TRBJ2-3 | TRBV7-8 | CASSFDPGQGDDTQYF | TGTGCCAGCAGCTTCGACCCGGGACAGGGGGATGATACGCAGTATTTT
NA | NA | TRBJ1-5 | TRBV23-1 | CASSHTSGPPVGSNQPQHF | TGCGCCAGCAGTCATACCTCGGGACCTCCGGTAGGGAGCAATCAGCCCCAGCATTTT
NA | TRBD2 | TRBJ2-3 | TRBV27 | CASSFWTVSGTPDTQYF | TGTGCCAGCAGTTTCTGGACCGTTAGCGGGACTCCAGATACGCAGTATTTT
once | NA | TRBJ2-7 | TRBV9 | CASSVAEGPAYEQYF | TGTGCCAGCAGCGTAGCGGAGGGGCCAGCCTACGAGCAGTACTTC
NA | TRBD1 | TRBJ2-1 | TRBV4-1 | CASSQVTGGNEQFF | TGCGCCAGCAGCCAAGTGACAGGGGGTAATGAGCAGTTCTTC
NA | NA | TRBJ2-1 | TRBV5-5 | CASSRTLSSYNEQFF | TGTGCCAGCAGCAGGACACTCAGCTCCTACAATGAGCAGTTCTTC
once | TRBD1 | TRBJ2-5 | TRBV6-5 | CASSLDRGQETQYF | TGTGCCAGCTCGCTGGACAGGGGGCAAGAGACCCAGTACTTC
few | NA | TRBJ1-1 | TRBV6-1 | CAMLTDLNTEAFF | TGTGCCATGTTGACGGATTTGAACACTGAAGCTTTCTTT
NA | NA | TRBJ2-7 | TRBV13 | CASGGRNTYEQYF | TGTGCCAGCGGGGGGAGGAATACCTACGAGCAGTACTTC
NA | NA | TRBJ2-1 | TRBV9 | CASSVGGRYNEQFF | TGTGCCAGCAGCGTAGGGGGCAGGTACAATGAGCAGTTCTTC
NA | NA | TRBJ2-3 | TRBV2 | CASSDWVGRLEGTQYF | TGTGCCAGCAGTGATTGGGTTGGGCGCCTAGAAGGTACGCAGTATTTT
NA | NA | TRBJ2-1 | TRBV10-1 | CASSVRPTEPGNEQFF | TGCGCCAGCAGTGTGAGACCGACCGAACCGGGGAATGAGCAGTTCTTC
NA | NA | TRBJ1-5 | TRBV21-1 | CASILPRSFNQPQHF | TGTGCCAGCATCCTCCCGAGGAGTTTCAATCAGCCCCAGCATTTT
NA | TRBD1 | TRBJ1-2 | TRBV6-5 | CASSFRQGMGYGYTF | TGTGCCAGCAGTTTTCGACAGGGGATGGGATATGGCTACACCTTC
NA | NA | TRBJ2-7 | TRBV15 | CATRGESLYEQYF | TGTGCCACCAGGGGGGAAAGTTTATACGAGCAGTACTTC
NA | NA | TRBJ1-6 | TRBV25-1 | CASSEVNSLLHF | TGTGCCAGCAGTGAGGTGAACAGCCTTCTCCACTTT
few | TRBD2 | TRBJ2-7 | TRBV27 | CASRPSGSGYEQYF | TGTGCCAGCCGCCCTAGCGGGAGTGGCTACGAGCAGTACTTC
medium-sized | TRBD2 | TRBJ2-7 | TRBV4-1 | CASSPLAGASEQYF | TGCGCCAGCAGCCCTCTAGCGGGAGCTAGCGAGCAGTACTTC
NA | NA | TRBJ2-2 | TRBV2 | CASMEGFTGELFF | TGTGCCAGCATGGAAGGTTTCACCGGGGAGCTGTTTTTT
NA | TRBD1 | TRBJ2-1 | TRBV7-8 | CASSLTGDPYNEQFF | TGTGCCAGCAGCCTGACAGGGGACCCCTACAATGAGCAGTTCTTC
NA | NA | TRBJ2-1 | TRBV5-1 | CASSLGRDEQFF | TGCGCCAGCAGCTTGGGGCGGGATGAGCAGTTCTTC
NA | NA | TRBJ2-5 | TRBV4-1 | CASSQPSGLETQYF | TGCGCCAGCAGCCAACCCAGCGGACTAGAGACCCAGTACTTC
NA | NA | TRBJ2-7 | TRBV19 | CASSMGTGSYEQYF | TGTGCCAGTAGTATGGGGACTGGGAGCTACGAGCAGTACTTC
NA | TRBD2 | TRBJ2-5 | TRBV19 | CASSIAGGPQETQYF | TGTGCCAGTAGTATTGCGGGAGGGCCCCAAGAGACCCAGTACTTC
NA | NA | TRBJ1-2 | TRBV6-5 | CASSYSDRTDGYTF | TGTGCCAGCAGTTACTCCGACCGGACGGATGGCTACACCTTC
NA | NA | TRBJ1-2 | TRBV28 | CASSLSTLYGYTF | TGTGCCAGCAGTTTATCTACCCTCTATGGCTACACCTTC
NA | TRBD1 | TRBJ1-2 | TRBV7-9 | CASSLGQGNYGYTF | TGTGCCAGCAGCTTGGGACAGGGAAACTATGGCTACACCTTC
once | NA | TRBJ2-1 | TRBV27 | CASSFRGPDNEQFF | TGTGCCAGCAGTTTCCGCGGACCAGACAATGAGCAGTTCTTC